These 15 T cell receptor beta chains were all obtained from the same sample, sequenced in a study of T cells after yellow fever vaccination. TCRdb re-derived calls from the 5' RACE reads in MiXCR, one entry per CDR3 protein. The sample comprises 400,000 or so distinct CDR3 sequences, around 19% of which are singletons, and 15% to 20% rests with the top ten. The material sequenced was PBMCs, taken before the yellow fever booster vaccination. The receptor set was obtained from a man younger than 35 who received the YFV17D yellow fever vaccine.

The sample holds a few counts of this clonotype. J is TRBJ2-2 and V is TRBV6-2 or TRBV6-3; possibly TRBD2 for D (6 bases). V dropped 5 bases and J dropped 1 base, with 11 bases sitting between them. The CDR3 sequence is 15 residues long. Germline V gene lookup returns CDR1 MNHEY and CDR2 SVGEGT. The CDR3 spells CASSHRDLNTGELFF. CDR3 DNA: TGTGCCAGCAGTCACCGGGACTTGAACACCGGGGAGCTGTTTTTT.

This clonotype has more than one count but fewer than ten. This rearrangement joins TRBV28 to TRBJ2-1; TRBD2 agrees at 12 bases. The CDR3 is 15 residues long. V lost 5 bases to trimming and J lost 10 bases; unmatched junction nucleotides: 9. Germline assignment: CDR1 MDHEN and CDR2 SYDVKM. As DNA, the CDR3 is TGTGCCAGCAGTGTCCTAGCGGGGGGGCCAGGGGAGCAGTTCTTC. Translated: CASSVLAGGPGEQFF.

V gene TRBV12-3 or TRBV12-4 combines with J gene TRBJ1-3; possible D gene TRBD1, 6 bases. V was cut by 6 bases and J by 8 bases, with 14 bases left in between. This CDR3 comprises 13 residues. The CDR3 reads CASSFRGSDTIYF. DNA of the CDR3: TGTGCCAGCAGCTTCAGGGGTTCGGACACCATATATTTT.

This clonotype has a count of ten or more. V is TRBV7-2 and J is TRBJ2-7, with D hard to call. The CDR3 sequence is 11 residues long. CDR1 and CDR2 (germline): SGHTA, FQGNSA. V was clipped by 1 base and J by 6 bases, with 4 bases between them. The CDR3 DNA follows: TGTGCCAGCAGCTTAGGAGCCGAGCAGTACTTC. Translated: CASSLGAEQYF.

This clonotype has a handful of counts. The chain joins TRBV7-2 to TRBJ1-1; no clear D. The CDR3 covers 13 residues. Trimming took off 5 bases at V and 6 bases at J, with 13 bases between the two ends. CDR1 SGHTA and CDR2 FQGNSA come from the germline V gene. The CDR3 protein is CASSLRQVSEAFF. The CDR3 nucleotides are TGTGCCAGCAGCCTTCGACAAGTCTCTGAAGCTTTCTTT.

The V and J genes are TRBV7-9 and TRBJ2-5; TRBD1 agrees at 8 bases. The CDR3 has 14 amino acids. The germline V gene has CDR1 SEHNR and CDR2 FQNEAQ (reference sequence). V dropped 4 bases and J dropped 5; count of bases not matched to a gene: 6. The CDR3 reads CASSSSTGAETQYF. CDR3 nucleotides: TGTGCCAGCAGCTCCTCGACAGGGGCCGAGACCCAGTACTTC.

The chain is built from TRBV12-3 or TRBV12-4 and TRBJ2-5, with 8 positions matching TRBD2. The CDR3 runs 15 residues. The ends lost 3 bases at V and 5 bases at J; junction bases unmatched: 8. CDR3 protein: CASSFHTGGLETQYF. CDR3 DNA: TGTGCCAGCAGTTTCCATACGGGGGGGCTTGAGACCCAGTACTTC.

This clonotype showed up just a few times. V and J are TRBV6-6 and TRBJ2-7, with a weak D call TRBD2 (6 bases). Trimming pared 7 bases from V and 3 bases from J, leaving 13 bases between. The CDR3 contains 13 residues. Germline CDR1 reads MNHNY; CDR2 reads SVGAGI (reference sequence). CDR3 DNA sequence: TGTGCCAGCACAGGGCGGGGAGGCTACGAGCAGTACTTC. Protein sequence: CASTGRGGYEQYF.

V gene TRBV4-3 combines with J gene TRBJ2-5, with 12 bases matching TRBD2. The germline CDR1 and CDR2 sequences are LGHNA and YSLEER. The CDR3 has 17 amino acids. J lost 9 bases, V lost 4 bases, and 15 bases had no gene match. The CDR3 nucleotides are TGCGCCAGCAGCCTCTATCTTCCTAGCGGGGGGGCGGTGGCCCAGTACTTC. Encoded protein: CASSLYLPSGGAVAQYF.

This clonotype was observed a single time. The chain is built from TRBV6-2 or TRBV6-3 and TRBJ1-5, with no clear D. Germline V lookup: CDR1 MNHEY, CDR2 SVGEGT. V lost 0 bases and J lost 0, with 9 bases in between. This CDR3 has 16 residues. CDR3 bases: TGTGCCAGCAGTTACTCACCGGAGTATAGCAATCAGCCCCAGCATTTT. Translating it yields CASSYSPEYSNQPQHF.

The chain joins TRBV5-1 to TRBJ1-5; D is perhaps TRBD1 (5 bases). Trimming removed 7 bases from V and 0 bases from J, with 14 bases in between. The germline V gene encodes CDR1 SGHRS and CDR2 YFSETQ. The CDR3 is 15 amino acids. The CDR3 sequence: CASQPDSNSNQPQHF. The CDR3 DNA reads TGCGCCAGCCAACCTGACAGCAATAGCAATCAGCCCCAGCATTTT.

This chain links TRBV15 with TRBJ1-5; TRBD1 matches at 12 bases. Germline V lookup: CDR1 LNHNV, CDR2 YYDKDF (reference sequence). There are 17 residues in the CDR3. V shed 3 bases, J shed 2 bases, and the junction held 5 bases outside the gene matches. DNA for the CDR3: TGTGCCACCAGCAGCCGGGACAGGGGGCGCGGCAATCAGCCCCAGCATTTT. Amino acids: CATSSRDRGRGNQPQHF. Full variable domain (missing parts from reference TRBV15 and TRBJ1-5): DAMVIQNPRYQVTQFGKPVTLSCSQTLNHNVMYWYQQKSSQAPKLLFHYYDKDFNNEADTPDNFQSRRPNTSFCFLDIRSPGLGDTAMYLCATSSRDRGRGNQPQHFGDGTRLSIL.

This clonotype has more than one count but fewer than ten. The V and J genes are TRBV9 and TRBJ2-1; 9 bases align to TRBD1. Germline CDR1 reads SGDLS; CDR2 reads YYNGEE. This CDR3 has 14 residues. The J segment lost 6 bases and the V segment lost 6 bases, leaving 7 bases of the junction unmatched. Here the CDR3 reads CASTTGGATNEQFF. DNA for the CDR3: TGTGCCAGCACGACAGGGGGGGCTACCAATGAGCAGTTCTTC.

This clonotype was seen a handful of times. This sequence joins TRBV7-2 and TRBJ1-5; D might be TRBD1 (5 bases). With 4 bases removed from V and 3 bases from J, the gap between germline ends came to 13 bases. Germline CDR1 and CDR2: SGHTA and FQGNSA. This CDR3 spans 15 amino acids. In DNA form, the CDR3 reads TGTGCCAGCAGCTCGATACGACAGTTCAATCAGCCCCAGCATTTT. Its translation is CASSSIRQFNQPQHF. Combining the CDR3 with reference TRBV7-2 and TRBJ1-5 gives the whole variable domain GAGVSQSPSNKVTEKGKDVELRCDPISGHTALYWYRQSLGQGLEFLIYFQGNSAPDKSGLPSDRFSAERTGGSVSTLTIQRTQQEDSAVYLCASSSIRQFNQPQHFGDGTRLSIL.

The J gene is TRBJ2-1, the V gene TRBV9; 12 nucleotides match TRBD2. The germline CDR1 and CDR2 sequences are SGDLS and YYNGEE. The CDR3 runs to 15 residues. V lost 6 bases, J lost 7 bases, and 8 bases stayed unmatched. The CDR3 DNA follows: TGTGCCAGCACCCCTTTTACTAGCGGGGGGAATGAGCAGTTCTTC. Residues: CASTPFTSGGNEQFF.